The 29 T cell receptor beta chains given below trace back to one sample, sequenced in a study of blood T cell repertoires in COVID-19. The protocol was immunoSEQ multiplex PCR, while the TCRdb copy is restricted to in-frame clones and leaves out a portion. The sample records over 450,000 clones, nearly 90% being singletons. Material: peripheral blood. These receptors were obtained from a man between 18 and 35 years old with COVID-19, enrolled during active disease.

V and J are TRBV2 and TRBJ2-3; 9 bases are shared with TRBD2. V dropped 6 bases and J dropped 0; count of bases not matched to a gene: 4. Per germline, CDR1 SNHLY and CDR2 FYNNEI. The CDR3 totals 15 residues. Here the CDR3 DNA reads TGTGCCAGCAGCGGACTAGCGTCTAGCACAGATACGCAGTATTTT. Its translation: CASSGLASSTDTQYF.

For the CDR3, the DNA is TGTGCCAGCAGCTCCCGGGGAGGCTCTGGAAACACCATATATTTT. This sequence encodes CASSSRGGSGNTIYF. The chain links TRBV5-6 to TRBJ1-3; D call uncertain. Trimming cost V 3 bases and J 0 bases, with 10 bases left between them. CDR1 is SGHDT, CDR2 YYEEEE, per germline. CDR3 length equals 15 residues.

Concerning this clone itself: This specimen includes other DNA sequences encoding the same CDR3. The chain recombines TRBV5-4 with TRBJ2-5; TRBD1 matches 9 bases. The CDR3 covers 14 residues. Germline V CDR1 and CDR2: SGHNT, YYREEE (reference sequence). V shed 3 bases, J shed 2 bases, and the junction held 2 bases outside the gene matches. The CDR3 region has the DNA TGTGCCAGCAGCTCGACAGGGGGACAAGAGACCCAGTACTTC. It encodes CASSSTGGQETQYF.

The V gene is TRBV11-2, the J gene TRBJ1-4; D may be TRBD1 (6 bases). Germline V gene data show CDR1 as SGHAT and CDR2 as FQNNGV. This CDR3 contains 16 residues. Trimming stripped 0 bases from V and 7 bases from J, with 15 bases between. CDR3 in DNA: TGTGCCAGCAGCTTAGATCACCAGGGGTTGGGTGAAAAACTGTTTTTT. This sequence encodes CASSLDHQGLGEKLFF.

This CDR3 reads CASGQGEDYEQYF. As DNA, the CDR3 is TGTGCCAGCGGACAGGGGGAGGATTACGAGCAGTACTTC. The V and J genes are TRBV7-3 and TRBJ2-7; 10 bases match TRBD1. Germline lookup yields CDR1 SGHTA and CDR2 FQGTGA. The length of the CDR3 is 13 residues. Unmatched junction bases numbered 5, after V lost 8 bases and J lost 4 bases.

A single count supports this clone. The rearrangement uses TRBV2 and TRBJ2-7; unclear D gene. The CDR3 has 13 amino acids. The V and J ends lost 5 bases and 2 bases respectively, with 10 bases between them. From germline, CDR1 is SNHLY and CDR2 FYNNEI. Written as DNA, the CDR3 is TGTGCCAGCAGTCCCTCCGTCCCCTACGAGCAGTACTTC. Its protein product is CASSPSVPYEQYF.

J is TRBJ2-7 and V is TRBV7-9; 9 bases line up with TRBD2. Germline V gene lookup returns CDR1 SEHNR and CDR2 FQNEAQ (reference sequence). V lost 5 bases, J lost 2 bases, and 7 bases stayed unmatched. This CDR3 spans 15 amino acids. The CDR3 coding sequence is TGTGCCAGCAGCCCTATGGGCGGGAGGGCCTACGAGCAGTACTTC. Protein sequence: CASSPMGGRAYEQYF.

The chain has TRBV27 and TRBJ2-1, with 13 bases aligning to TRBD2. CDR1 MNHEY and CDR2 SMNVEV come from the germline V gene (reference sequence). This CDR3 is built from 17 residues. Germline trimming cut 4 bases from V and 7 bases from J; bases unmatched to any gene: 10. CDR3 sequence: CASSYPSTSGRFNEQFF. CDR3 in DNA: TGTGCCAGCAGTTACCCCTCGACTAGCGGGAGGTTTAATGAGCAGTTCTTC.

This sequence joins TRBV5-8 and TRBJ2-2; 14 nucleotides align to TRBD2. This CDR3 has 18 amino acids. CDR1 and CDR2 (germline): SGHTS, YDEGEE. After removal of 3 bases from V and 4 bases from J, the junction contained 8 bases not matched to a gene. CDR3 in amino acids: CASSWARLAGGRTGELFF. The CDR3 DNA reads as TGTGCCAGCAGCTGGGCGAGACTAGCGGGAGGGCGCACCGGGGAGCTGTTTTTT.

The chain employs TRBV6-5 and TRBJ2-2; 7 bases map to TRBD2. The CDR3 is 13 residues long. The germline V gene has CDR1 MNHEY and CDR2 SVGAGI. V was pared by 11 bases and J by 0 bases, with 3 bases of the junction left unmatched. The CDR3 loop is CAVGRSNTGELFF. CDR3 nucleotide sequence: TGTGCCGTCGGGAGGTCGAACACCGGGGAGCTGTTTTTT.

This rearrangement joins TRBV18 to TRBJ2-5, with D perhaps matching TRBD2 (5 bases). The V gene's germline CDR1 is KGHSH and CDR2 LQKENI. This CDR3 comprises 14 residues. V lost 4 bases, J lost 2 bases, and 11 bases lay in between. The CDR3: CASSQTEVQETQYF. In DNA form, the CDR3 reads TGTGCCAGCTCACAGACGGAGGTACAAGAGACCCAGTACTTC.

The chain uses TRBV4-1 and TRBJ1-2; a weak D match, TRBD1 (6 bases). CDR1 is MGHRA and CDR2 is YSYEKL in the germline V gene. The CDR3 extends over 12 amino acids. Trimming shortened V by 3 bases and J by 7 bases, and 9 bases separated the two germline ends. This CDR3 reads CASSQGAAGYTF. The CDR3 coding sequence is TGCGCCAGCAGCCAGGGGGCCGCTGGCTACACCTTC.

Comment on this clone: An end of the junction does not agree with germline; a read error may underlie this. This sequence joins TRBV12-5 and TRBJ2-1, with D perhaps TRBD2 (5 bases). From germline, CDR1 is LGHNT and CDR2 FRNRAP. The CDR3 covers 17 residues. CDR3 in amino acids: CASGFLEGPGSDNEQFF. The CDR3 nucleotides are TGTGCTAGTGGTTTCCTCGAGGGTCCAGGCTCCGACAATGAGCAGTTCTTC.

The J gene is TRBJ2-1, the V gene TRBV3-1 (or the pseudogene TRBV3-2); tentative D call: TRBD1 (6 bases). This CDR3 is built from 16 residues. Germline V gives CDR1 LGHDT, CDR2 YNNKEL (reference sequence). The germline V and J ends were trimmed by 5 bases and 7 bases, with 21 bases remaining between them. DNA for the CDR3: TGTGCCAGCAGCTCCCTTGGGGGCCAGGAGAGTAATGAGCAGTTCTTC. Encoded protein: CASSSLGGQESNEQFF.

This clone was found once. V and J are TRBV6-5 and TRBJ2-1, with 9 bases that match TRBD1. Germline CDR1 is MNHEY and CDR2 is SVGAGI. CDR3 length: 12 amino acids. Losses at the gene ends were 6 bases for V and 10 bases for J; bases not matched to a gene: 4. The CDR3 here is CASSRTGDEQFF. The CDR3 DNA sequence: TGTGCCAGCAGCCGGACAGGGGACGAGCAGTTCTTC.

As for this clone: At one boundary the junction diverges from the germline segment, which might be a read error. Other nucleotide sequences in the sample specify the same CDR3. This chain uses TRBV5-1 with TRBJ1-2, with TRBD1 matching 9 bases. There are 14 residues in the CDR3. Germline-derived CDR1 and CDR2 are SGHRS and YFSETQ. This chain's CDR3 is CASSSQTGGNGYTF. CDR3 in DNA: TGCGCCAGCAGCTCCCAGACAGGGGGGAATGGCTATACCTTC.

The chain joins TRBV20-1 to TRBJ1-6; perhaps TRBD1 as D (5 bases). The CDR3 spans 14 residues. From germline, CDR1 is DFQATT and CDR2 SNEGSKA (reference sequence). The V gene lost 6 bases and the J gene lost 5 bases, with 14 bases spanning the gap. The CDR3: CSASVGRDNSPLHF. In DNA, the CDR3 is TGCAGTGCCAGTGTGGGGCGCGATAATTCACCCCTCCACTTT.

The CDR3 reads CASSLYTGTGTYGYTF. CDR3 bases: TGTGCCAGCAGCTTATACACCGGGACAGGAACTTATGGCTACACCTTC. The chain uses TRBV7-8 and TRBJ1-2; 8 nucleotides match TRBD1. Germline lookup yields CDR1 SGHVS and CDR2 FQNEAQ. This CDR3 contains 16 residues. V gave up 2 bases and J gave up 5 bases; unmatched junction bases: 10. The whole variable domain, filled in from reference TRBV7-8 and TRBJ1-2, reads GAGVSQSPRYKVAKRGQDVALRCDPISGHVSLFWYQQALGQGPEFLTYFQNEAQLDKSGLPSDRFFAERPEGSVSTLKIQRTQQEDSAVYLCASSLYTGTGTYGYTFGSGTRLTVV.

The V and J genes are TRBV3-1 (or the pseudogene TRBV3-2) and TRBJ1-2, with TRBD1 as a possible D gene (5 bases). With 4 bases removed from V and 3 bases from J, the gap between germline ends came to 18 bases. Germline-derived CDR1 and CDR2 are LGHDT and YNNKEL (reference sequence). The CDR3 consists of 16 residues. The CDR3 nucleotides are TGTGCCAGCAGCCCTATACACAGGCCGGGAGACTATGGCTACACCTTC. It codes for CASSPIHRPGDYGYTF.

This clone appeared a few times. Other DNA sequences of this sample code for an identical CDR3. This chain connects TRBV19 to TRBJ1-3, with unresolved D. Germline V gene data show CDR1 as LNHDA and CDR2 as SQIVND (reference sequence). V was pared by 2 bases and J by 1 base, with 6 bases between. This CDR3 has 14 amino acids. In DNA form, the CDR3 reads TGTGCCAGTAGTATAACCGGTTCTGGAAACACCATATATTTT. The encoded protein is CASSITGSGNTIYF. The complete variable domain, with remaining parts taken from reference TRBV19 and TRBJ1-3, reads DGGITQSPKYLFRKEGQNVTLSCEQNLNHDAMYWYRQDPGQGLRLIYYSQIVNDFQKGDIAEGYSVSREKKESFPLTVTSAQKNPTAFYLCASSITGSGNTIYFGEGSWLTVV.

The gene calls are TRBV5-6 and TRBJ2-1; 7 nucleotides match TRBD1. Germline V gene data show CDR1 as SGHDT and CDR2 as YYEEEE. The CDR3 is made up of 14 amino acids. Unmatched junction bases numbered 2, after V lost 0 bases and J lost 5 bases. The CDR3 sequence: CASSLAGTDNEQFF. The CDR3 DNA is TGTGCCAGCAGCTTGGCCGGGACAGACAATGAGCAGTTCTTC.

The gene calls are TRBV28 and TRBJ2-7; D is unclear. Deletions cut 8 bases from V and 7 bases from J, with 15 bases between. Germline assignment: CDR1 MDHEN and CDR2 SYDVKM. This CDR3 has 12 residues. CDR3 protein: CASGRRPREQYF. CDR3 in DNA: TGTGCCAGCGGTCGTCGTCCCAGGGAGCAGTACTTC.

The chain couples TRBV19 to TRBJ1-2, with 7 bases identical to TRBD1. CDR3 length: 15 amino acids. Germline lookup yields CDR1 LNHDA and CDR2 SQIVND (reference sequence). V shed 7 bases, J shed 5 bases, and the junction held 13 bases outside the gene matches. This CDR3 is CASTRQGEIGYGYTF. The CDR3, as DNA: TGTGCCAGTACCCGACAGGGAGAAATCGGGTATGGCTACACCTTC.

The chain is built from TRBV27 and TRBJ2-3; the match to TRBD1 covers 8 bases. V shed 3 bases and J 5 bases; nucleotides not matched to a gene: 7. CDR1 is MNHEY, CDR2 SMNVEV, per germline (reference sequence). This CDR3 has 15 amino acids. CDR3 in amino acids: CASSFERTGQDTQYF. CDR3 sequence (DNA): TGTGCCAGCAGTTTTGAGCGGACAGGGCAAGATACGCAGTATTTT.

The CDR3 DNA is TGTGCCAGCAGCGTCGACATTGCTCCCTCATTAAGTAATGAAAAACTGTTTTTT. It translates to CASSVDIAPSLSNEKLFF. The rearrangement joins TRBV7-6 to TRBJ1-4; D is uncertain. The CDR3 totals 18 residues. V lost 5 bases and J 4 bases, leaving 23 bases between the germline ends. Per the germline V gene, CDR1 is SGHVS and CDR2 is FNYEAQ.

A word on this clone: Other nucleotide sequences from this sample produce the same CDR3. The V call is TRBV9, the J call TRBJ2-5, with D possibly TRBD1 on 6 matching bases. This CDR3 comprises 13 residues. The germline V and J ends were trimmed by 4 bases and 1 base, with 8 bases remaining between them. Germline CDR1 and CDR2: SGDLS and YYNGEE. The CDR3 sequence is CASSPRGQETQYF. The DNA of the CDR3 is TGTGCCAGCAGCCCCAGGGGCCAAGAGACCCAGTACTTC.

The J gene is TRBJ2-7, the V gene TRBV27, with D uncertain. Germline lookup yields CDR1 MNHEY and CDR2 SMNVEV (reference sequence). V was clipped by 0 bases and J by 6 bases, with 12 bases between them. The CDR3 is 14 residues long. The CDR3 sequence: CASSLSSPRGEQYF. CDR3 bases: TGTGCCAGCAGTTTATCGAGCCCGAGAGGCGAGCAGTACTTC.

The chain recombines TRBV6-6 with TRBJ2-7; D possibly corresponds to TRBD2 (6 bases). Germline assignment: CDR1 MNHNY and CDR2 SVGAGI (reference sequence). This CDR3 is built from 15 residues. Trimming stripped 4 bases from V and 9 bases from J, with 22 bases between. Here the CDR3 DNA reads TGTGCCAGCAGTTCCTCGGGTAGCGGCCTTAATATGCAGTACTTC. This sequence encodes CASSSSGSGLNMQYF.

This rearrangement joins TRBV20-1 to TRBJ2-2; 8 bases match TRBD2. The CDR3 has 15 amino acids. Trimming at V came to 3 bases and at J to 5 bases, leaving 8 bases not matched to a gene. CDR1 is DFQATT and CDR2 is SNEGSKA in the germline V gene (reference sequence). Written as DNA, the CDR3 is TGCAGTGCTAGTGGAGCGGGGGATATGACCGGGGAGCTGTTTTTT. Translated: CSASGAGDMTGELFF.